The present TCR beta chain was sequenced within a study of blood T cell repertoires in COVID-19. Whole-study context: The origin of the acute and convalescent COVID-19 samples was the United States, Italy and Spain.

Data came from immunoSEQ multiplex PCR; TCRdb stores just in-frame clones and leaves some out. The profile shows some 230,000 clones, approximately 84% of them singletons. This clone was recorded once. Per the germline V gene, CDR1 is SGHRS and CDR2 is YFSETQ. Germline trimming cut 4 bases from V and 2 bases from J; bases unmatched to any gene: 2. CDR3 size: 16 residues. What was sequenced was peripheral blood. J is TRBJ2-3 and V is TRBV5-1; 15 positions match TRBD2. This receptor was taken from an older woman with acute or convalescent COVID-19. The CDR3 loop is CASSRTSGGVTDTQYF. The CDR3 nucleotides are TGCGCCAGCAGCAGGACTAGCGGGGGGGTCACAGATACGCAGTATTTT.